Included here is one TCR beta chain sequence, with context. Antigen: not known. CDR3 and TCR beta VDJ profiling relied on a genomic DNA template. Each CDR3 protein is one row after TCRdb ran MiXCR on the reads. This sample yields more than 100,000 distinct CDR3 sequences, of which roughly two fifths are seen a single time; 8% to 9.5% belongs to the top ten. The data were taken from a study of CD8+CD57+ T cells in acquired aplastic anemia. Study-wide background: Sorted CD4+ and CD8+ cells yielded DNA averaging about 3.2 ug. Points from the study as a whole: Between patients and controls, CD8+ Simpson's diversity did not vary significantly.

Material: sorted CD4+, CD8+, or CD8+CD57+ T cells (not recorded which) from PBMCs. The source of this sequence is a human donor in good health, serving as a control.

For the CDR3, the DNA is TGTGCCAGCTCACCAGGGTTCCCCTACGAGCAGTACTTC. Translation gives CASSPGFPYEQYF. V and J are TRBV7-8 and TRBJ2-7, with a possible D match to TRBD1 (5 bases). V was clipped by 8 bases and J by 2 bases, with 13 bases between them. The CDR3 length is 13 residues. Germline V gene lookup returns CDR1 SGHVS and CDR2 FQNEAQ.